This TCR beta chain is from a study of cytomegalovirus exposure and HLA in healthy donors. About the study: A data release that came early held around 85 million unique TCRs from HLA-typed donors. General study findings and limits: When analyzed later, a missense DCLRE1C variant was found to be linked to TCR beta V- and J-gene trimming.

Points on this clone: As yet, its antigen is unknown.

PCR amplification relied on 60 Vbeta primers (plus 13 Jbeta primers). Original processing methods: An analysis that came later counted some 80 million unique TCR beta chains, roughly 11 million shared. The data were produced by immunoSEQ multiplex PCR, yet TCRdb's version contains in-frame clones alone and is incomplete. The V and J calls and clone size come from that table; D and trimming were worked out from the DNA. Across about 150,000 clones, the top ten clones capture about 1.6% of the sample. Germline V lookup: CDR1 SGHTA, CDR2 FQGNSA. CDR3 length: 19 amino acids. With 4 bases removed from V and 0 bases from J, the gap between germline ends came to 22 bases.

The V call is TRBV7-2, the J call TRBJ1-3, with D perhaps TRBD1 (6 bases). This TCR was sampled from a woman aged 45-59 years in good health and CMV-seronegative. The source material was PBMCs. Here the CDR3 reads CASSSPPGTSPSSGNTIYF. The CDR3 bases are TGTGCCAGCAGCTCCCCCCCCGGGACAAGTCCATCCTCTGGAAACACCATATATTTT.